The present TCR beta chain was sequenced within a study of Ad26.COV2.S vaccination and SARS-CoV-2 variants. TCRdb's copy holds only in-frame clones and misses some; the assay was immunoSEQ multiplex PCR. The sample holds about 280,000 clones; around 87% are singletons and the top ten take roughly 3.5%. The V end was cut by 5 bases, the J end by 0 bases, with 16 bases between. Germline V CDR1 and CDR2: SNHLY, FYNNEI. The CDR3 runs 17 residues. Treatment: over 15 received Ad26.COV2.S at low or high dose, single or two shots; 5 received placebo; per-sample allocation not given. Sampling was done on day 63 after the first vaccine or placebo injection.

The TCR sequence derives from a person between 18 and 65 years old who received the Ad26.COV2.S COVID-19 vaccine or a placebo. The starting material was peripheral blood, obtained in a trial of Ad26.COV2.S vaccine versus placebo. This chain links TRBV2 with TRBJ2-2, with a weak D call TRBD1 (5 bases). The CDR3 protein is CASSTRLDNPNTGELFF. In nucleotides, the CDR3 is TGTGCCAGCAGTACCCGACTGGACAACCCGAACACCGGGGAGCTGTTTTTT.